These T cell receptor beta chains were read from a single sample in a study of PD-1 blockade in classical Hodgkin lymphoma. TCRdb's copy holds only in-frame clones and misses some; the assay was immunoSEQ multiplex PCR. The sample holds 50,000 or so clones, 73% seen once. The starting material was peripheral blood mononuclear cells (PBMCs), obtained before the second cycle of nivolumab. The receptor source for this set is a human donor with classical Hodgkin lymphoma. The CDR3 runs from the conserved cysteine through the conserved F or W. Fields, in order: CDR3 DNA, CDR3 protein, V gene, clone size, J gene, D gene. A D gene is named only where the DNA matches it firmly. Expanded clones are given a class, and other clones once, few, many or no size at all.

CDR3 DNA: TGTGCCAGCCTTGGGGGGGTGGGTCATAATGAGCAGTTCTTC
CDR3 protein: CASLGGVGHNEQFF
V gene: TRBV6-1
clone size: NA
J gene: TRBJ2-1
D gene: TRBD2

CDR3 DNA: TGTGCCAGCAGTGACCGGACAGGGAACTATGGCTACACCTTC
CDR3 protein: CASSDRTGNYGYTF
V gene: TRBV25-1
clone size: few
J gene: TRBJ1-2
D gene: TRBD1

CDR3 DNA: TGTGCCAGCAGTACACCACTAGCGCCTACGGAGCAGTACTTC
CDR3 protein: CASSTPLAPTEQYF
V gene: TRBV6-5
clone size: NA
J gene: TRBJ2-7
D gene: TRBD2

CDR3 DNA: TGTGCCAGCAGTCCCGGACTAGCGGTTTCCTACGAGCAGTACTTC
CDR3 protein: CASSPGLAVSYEQYF
V gene: TRBV27
clone size: NA
J gene: TRBJ2-7
D gene: TRBD2

CDR3 DNA: TGTGCCACCAGCAGAGGAGGGGGGGGCTGGGAGCCCCAGCATTTT
CDR3 protein: CATSRGGGGWEPQHF
V gene: TRBV15
clone size: NA
J gene: TRBJ1-5
D gene: NA

CDR3 DNA: TGTGCCAGCAGCGTGACAGGGAGGCCGACTGAAGCTTTCTTT
CDR3 protein: CASSVTGRPTEAFF
V gene: TRBV11-2
clone size: few
J gene: TRBJ1-1
D gene: TRBD1

CDR3 DNA: TGTGCCAGCTCACCTCAGCAGGAGGGTGGTGGCTACACCTTC
CDR3 protein: CASSPQQEGGGYTF
V gene: TRBV18
clone size: NA
J gene: TRBJ1-2
D gene: NA

CDR3 DNA: TGTGCCAGCAGCTCCGTTAACACGGGACAGACCTACGAGCAGTACTTC
CDR3 protein: CASSSVNTGQTYEQYF
V gene: TRBV13
clone size: NA
J gene: TRBJ2-7
D gene: TRBD1

CDR3 DNA: TGTGCCAGCAGCTTACGGGGACTAGTCTACGAGCAGTACTTC
CDR3 protein: CASSLRGLVYEQYF
V gene: TRBV7-2
clone size: NA
J gene: TRBJ2-7
D gene: TRBD2

CDR3 DNA: TGTGCCATCAGTGACAGCAGAAACTCCTACAATGAGCAGTTCTTC
CDR3 protein: CAISDSRNSYNEQFF
V gene: TRBV10-3
clone size: NA
J gene: TRBJ2-1
D gene: NA

CDR3 DNA: TGTGCCAGCAATAGGGCGCAGGCGGGAGGAACTAGCACAGATACGCAGTATTTT
CDR3 protein: CASNRAQAGGTSTDTQYF
V gene: TRBV9
clone size: NA
J gene: TRBJ2-3
D gene: TRBD2

CDR3 DNA: TGTGCCAGCAGCTCCTCCCGGACGGAGCATTTT
CDR3 protein: CASSSSRTEHF
V gene: TRBV7-6
clone size: NA
J gene: TRBJ1-5
D gene: NA

CDR3 DNA: TGTGCCAGCAGGGGAGTCATGGACACTGAAGCTTTCTTT
CDR3 protein: CASRGVMDTEAFF
V gene: TRBV27
clone size: NA
J gene: TRBJ1-1
D gene: NA

CDR3 DNA: TGTGCCAGCAGTTCCGGCACCTTGGGATCCTACGAGCAGTACTTC
CDR3 protein: CASSSGTLGSYEQYF
V gene: TRBV6-6
clone size: NA
J gene: TRBJ2-7
D gene: NA

CDR3 DNA: TGTGCCAGCAGTCGACTAGCGGGATTTTCCTCTTCACCTACAGATACGCAGTATTTT
CDR3 protein: CASSRLAGFSSSPTDTQYF
V gene: TRBV2
clone size: NA
J gene: TRBJ2-3
D gene: TRBD2

CDR3 DNA: TGTGCCAGCAGTCTTCGGGGCAGGGAGCACACTGAAGCTTTCTTT
CDR3 protein: CASSLRGREHTEAFF
V gene: TRBV28
clone size: NA
J gene: TRBJ1-1
D gene: NA

CDR3 DNA: TGTGCCAGCAGTTCTACGTTTGGTACGCAGTATTTT
CDR3 protein: CASSSTFGTQYF
V gene: TRBV7-3
clone size: NA
J gene: TRBJ2-3
D gene: NA

CDR3 DNA: TGTGCCACCAGCAGAGCTGGCAGGGGCACTGAAGCTTTCTTT
CDR3 protein: CATSRAGRGTEAFF
V gene: TRBV15
clone size: NA
J gene: TRBJ1-1
D gene: NA

CDR3 DNA: TGCGCCAGCAGCGACGGGACAGGGAATAACTATGGCTACACCTTC
CDR3 protein: CASSDGTGNNYGYTF
V gene: TRBV5-1
clone size: NA
J gene: TRBJ1-2
D gene: TRBD1

CDR3 DNA: TGCGCCAGCAGCTTGCGGCCCGGCAATACAGATACGCAGTATTTT
CDR3 protein: CASSLRPGNTDTQYF
V gene: TRBV5-1
clone size: once
J gene: TRBJ2-3
D gene: NA

CDR3 DNA: TGTGCCAGCAGCTTAGGTGACAGACCCCAAGAGACCCAGTACTTC
CDR3 protein: CASSLGDRPQETQYF
V gene: TRBV7-3
clone size: NA
J gene: TRBJ2-5
D gene: NA

CDR3 DNA: TGTGCCTGGAGCGGCAGCCCCCCTCTTGCCGGGGAGCTGTTTTTT
CDR3 protein: CAWSGSPPLAGELFF
V gene: TRBV30
clone size: NA
J gene: TRBJ2-2
D gene: NA

CDR3 DNA: TGTGCCAGCAGCCCGGGGGTAGTCGGGGCCGGGGAGCTGTTTTTT
CDR3 protein: CASSPGVVGAGELFF
V gene: TRBV6-5
clone size: NA
J gene: TRBJ2-2
D gene: NA

CDR3 DNA: TGTGCCACCCGGACAGGGCAGTTGGGGGATTCACCCCTCCACTTT
CDR3 protein: CATRTGQLGDSPLHF
V gene: TRBV6-5
clone size: NA
J gene: TRBJ1-6
D gene: TRBD1

CDR3 DNA: TGTGCCAGCAGTGTGTTTTCCGGGGACATTCAGTACTTC
CDR3 protein: CASSVFSGDIQYF
V gene: TRBV25-1
clone size: NA
J gene: TRBJ2-4
D gene: NA

CDR3 DNA: TGTGCCAGCAGTCTGTGGCAGGAGGGGTTGGACGGCACAGATACGCAGTATTTT
CDR3 protein: CASSLWQEGLDGTDTQYF
V gene: TRBV27
clone size: NA
J gene: TRBJ2-3
D gene: NA

CDR3 DNA: TGTGCCAGCAGCACCACTAGCGGGAGTCAACCCGGGGAGCTGTTTTTT
CDR3 protein: CASSTTSGSQPGELFF
V gene: TRBV7-2
clone size: few
J gene: TRBJ2-2
D gene: TRBD2

CDR3 DNA: TGTGCCAGCAGTCCTAGCGGGAGGGCCGATGAGCAGTTCTTC
CDR3 protein: CASSPSGRADEQFF
V gene: TRBV6-5
clone size: NA
J gene: TRBJ2-1
D gene: TRBD2

CDR3 DNA: TGTGCCAGCAGCCGGACCTGGGACAATAATGAAAAACTGTTTTTT
CDR3 protein: CASSRTWDNNEKLFF
V gene: TRBV14
clone size: once
J gene: TRBJ1-4
D gene: NA

CDR3 DNA: TGTGCCAGCAGCTTGGCCGGGACAGGAGACTATGGCTACACCTTC
CDR3 protein: CASSLAGTGDYGYTF
V gene: TRBV5-4
clone size: NA
J gene: TRBJ1-2
D gene: TRBD1

CDR3 DNA: TGTGCCTGGAGCCTAGGGCTTAACAATGAGCAGTTCTTC
CDR3 protein: CAWSLGLNNEQFF
V gene: TRBV30
clone size: NA
J gene: TRBJ2-1
D gene: NA

CDR3 DNA: TGTGCCAGCACCGAAGGGACAGGGGGCGTCGGCTACACCTTC
CDR3 protein: CASTEGTGGVGYTF
V gene: TRBV6-1
clone size: NA
J gene: TRBJ1-2
D gene: TRBD1

CDR3 DNA: TGTGCCAGCAGCTCGACAGTGAACACTGAAGCTTTCTTT
CDR3 protein: CASSSTVNTEAFF
V gene: TRBV7-9
clone size: NA
J gene: TRBJ1-1
D gene: NA

CDR3 DNA: TGTGCCAGCAGTTACTCCGTTTTATTAGGGGACAATGAGCAGTTCTTC
CDR3 protein: CASSYSVLLGDNEQFF
V gene: TRBV6-5
clone size: NA
J gene: TRBJ2-1
D gene: NA

CDR3 DNA: TGTGCCAGCAGTTTCCTAAGGACCCTAGAGGGCAATGAGCAGTTCTTC
CDR3 protein: CASSFLRTLEGNEQFF
V gene: TRBV6-5
clone size: NA
J gene: TRBJ2-1
D gene: NA

CDR3 DNA: TGTGCCAGAAGGACGTACCAAGAGACCCAGTACTTC
CDR3 protein: CARRTYQETQYF
V gene: TRBV2
clone size: NA
J gene: TRBJ2-5
D gene: NA

CDR3 DNA: TGTGCCAGCAGTCAACACCCCGGGACAGCGGACGGGAAAGCTTTCTTT
CDR3 protein: CASSQHPGTADGKAFF
V gene: TRBV6-6
clone size: NA
J gene: TRBJ1-1
D gene: TRBD1

CDR3 DNA: TGTGCCAGTAGTACGGGACAGGGGGTTTCTGAAGCTTTCTTT
CDR3 protein: CASSTGQGVSEAFF
V gene: TRBV19
clone size: NA
J gene: TRBJ1-1
D gene: TRBD1

CDR3 DNA: TGTGCCAGCAGTTACTCAGGACAGGGTGTAAAACTGTTTTTT
CDR3 protein: CASSYSGQGVKLFF
V gene: TRBV6-5
clone size: once
J gene: TRBJ1-4
D gene: TRBD1

CDR3 DNA: TGTGCCAGCAGTTTAAACGGGGCCCCTTATGGCTACACCTTC
CDR3 protein: CASSLNGAPYGYTF
V gene: TRBV27
clone size: NA
J gene: TRBJ1-2
D gene: NA

CDR3 DNA: TGTGCCAGCAGCCGACAGGGGGCGGTTTTTCAGCCCCAGCATTTT
CDR3 protein: CASSRQGAVFQPQHF
V gene: TRBV7-2
clone size: once
J gene: TRBJ1-5
D gene: TRBD1

CDR3 DNA: TGTGCCAGCAGGACTAGCGGGAGCTCCTACAATGAGCAGTTCTTC
CDR3 protein: CASRTSGSSYNEQFF
V gene: TRBV6-5
clone size: NA
J gene: TRBJ2-1
D gene: TRBD2

CDR3 DNA: TGCGCCAGCAGCGGGGGACAGGGGTACACCGGGGAGCTGTTTTTT
CDR3 protein: CASSGGQGYTGELFF
V gene: TRBV5-1
clone size: NA
J gene: TRBJ2-2
D gene: TRBD1

CDR3 DNA: TGCGCCAGCAGCTTCGGGATTTTTCCCTCGCCCTACGAGCAGTACTTC
CDR3 protein: CASSFGIFPSPYEQYF
V gene: TRBV5-1
clone size: NA
J gene: TRBJ2-7
D gene: NA

CDR3 DNA: TGTGTTACAAGGGGGGGTTACTACAATGAGCAGTTCTTC
CDR3 protein: CVTRGGYYNEQFF
V gene: TRBV27
clone size: NA
J gene: TRBJ2-1
D gene: NA

CDR3 DNA: TGTGCCAGCAGTGAAGTTCGAACAGGGTACGCCGAAAAACTGTTTTTT
CDR3 protein: CASSEVRTGYAEKLFF
V gene: TRBV6-1
clone size: NA
J gene: TRBJ1-4
D gene: NA

CDR3 DNA: TGTGCCAGCAGCCCCTCGGGGACAGGGTCCTATGGCTACACCTTC
CDR3 protein: CASSPSGTGSYGYTF
V gene: TRBV7-3
clone size: NA
J gene: TRBJ1-2
D gene: TRBD1

CDR3 DNA: TGTGCCAGCAGTTACGGGGGTACTCTTCAAGAGACCCAGTACTTC
CDR3 protein: CASSYGGTLQETQYF
V gene: TRBV6-6
clone size: NA
J gene: TRBJ2-5
D gene: NA